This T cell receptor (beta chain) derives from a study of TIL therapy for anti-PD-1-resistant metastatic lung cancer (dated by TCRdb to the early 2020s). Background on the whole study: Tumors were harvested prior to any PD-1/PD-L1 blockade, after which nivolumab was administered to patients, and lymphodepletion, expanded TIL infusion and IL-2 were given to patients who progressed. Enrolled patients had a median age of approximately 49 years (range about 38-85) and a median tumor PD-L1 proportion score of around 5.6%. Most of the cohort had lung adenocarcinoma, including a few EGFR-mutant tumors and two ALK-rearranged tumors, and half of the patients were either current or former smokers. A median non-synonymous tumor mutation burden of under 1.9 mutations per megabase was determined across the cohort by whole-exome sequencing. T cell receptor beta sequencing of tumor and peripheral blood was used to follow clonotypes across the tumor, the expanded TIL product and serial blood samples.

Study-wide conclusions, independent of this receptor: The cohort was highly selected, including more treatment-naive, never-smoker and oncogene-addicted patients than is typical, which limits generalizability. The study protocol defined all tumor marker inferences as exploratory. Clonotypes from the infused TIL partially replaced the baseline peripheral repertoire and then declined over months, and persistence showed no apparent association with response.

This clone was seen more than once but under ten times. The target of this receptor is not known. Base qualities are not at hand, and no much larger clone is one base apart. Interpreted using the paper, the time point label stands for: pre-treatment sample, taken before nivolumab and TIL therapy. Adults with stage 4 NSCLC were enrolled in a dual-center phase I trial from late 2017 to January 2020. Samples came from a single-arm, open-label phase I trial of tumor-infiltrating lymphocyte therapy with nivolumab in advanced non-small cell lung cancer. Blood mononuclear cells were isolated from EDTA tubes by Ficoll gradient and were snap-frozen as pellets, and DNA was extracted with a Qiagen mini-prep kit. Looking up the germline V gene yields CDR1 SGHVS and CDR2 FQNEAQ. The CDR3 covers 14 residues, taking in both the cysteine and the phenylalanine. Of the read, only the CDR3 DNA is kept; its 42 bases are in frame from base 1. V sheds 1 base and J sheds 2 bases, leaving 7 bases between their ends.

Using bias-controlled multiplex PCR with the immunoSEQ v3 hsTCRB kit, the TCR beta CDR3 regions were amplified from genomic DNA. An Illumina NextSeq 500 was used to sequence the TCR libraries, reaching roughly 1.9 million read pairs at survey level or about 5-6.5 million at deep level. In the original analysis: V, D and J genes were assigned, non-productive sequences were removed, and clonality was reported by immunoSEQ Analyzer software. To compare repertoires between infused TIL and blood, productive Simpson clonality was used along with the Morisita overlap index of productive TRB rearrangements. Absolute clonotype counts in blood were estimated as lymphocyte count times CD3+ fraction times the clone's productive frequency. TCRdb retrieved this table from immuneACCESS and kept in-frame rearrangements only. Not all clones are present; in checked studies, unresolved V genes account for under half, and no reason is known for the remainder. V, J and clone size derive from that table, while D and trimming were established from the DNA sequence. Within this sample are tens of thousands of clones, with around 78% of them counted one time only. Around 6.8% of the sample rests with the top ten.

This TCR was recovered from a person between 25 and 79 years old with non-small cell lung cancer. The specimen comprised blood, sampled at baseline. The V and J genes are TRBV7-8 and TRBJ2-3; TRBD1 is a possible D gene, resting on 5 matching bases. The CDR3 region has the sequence CASSLEGPTDTQYF. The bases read TGTGCCAGCAGCTTAGAGGGGCCCACAGATACGCAGTATTTT.